Listed here is a single TCR beta chain. The CDR3 covers 14 residues. Trimming took off 0 bases at V and 8 bases at J, with 14 bases between the two ends. Germline assignment: CDR1 SGDLS and CDR2 YYNGEE. This record belongs to a study of metastatic and nonmetastatic thyroid tumors. Not a single patient had been given any form of treatment at any point before undergoing thyroid surgery. Original data processing: In papillary thyroid cancer, a distant-metastasis classifier was built using CDR3 differences across clinicopathological groups. TCRdb redid the clone calls on the PCR reads using MiXCR. In this record, the V and J calls reflect TCRdb's handling and not the investigators' own analysis. The top ten hold 22% of the sample, which has about 22,000 clones, around 40% seen once.

The sequence was collected from a male donor with papillary thyroid cancer or a benign thyroid nodule (not recorded which). Some clones in this sample may be carry-over from other donors' samples. Sequenced: blood. The chain is built from TRBV9 and TRBJ1-2, with a weak D call TRBD1 (5 bases). CDR3 loop: CASSVGRDRSGYTF. CDR3 bases: TGTGCCAGCAGCGTAGGCAGGGATAGAAGCGGCTACACCTTC.